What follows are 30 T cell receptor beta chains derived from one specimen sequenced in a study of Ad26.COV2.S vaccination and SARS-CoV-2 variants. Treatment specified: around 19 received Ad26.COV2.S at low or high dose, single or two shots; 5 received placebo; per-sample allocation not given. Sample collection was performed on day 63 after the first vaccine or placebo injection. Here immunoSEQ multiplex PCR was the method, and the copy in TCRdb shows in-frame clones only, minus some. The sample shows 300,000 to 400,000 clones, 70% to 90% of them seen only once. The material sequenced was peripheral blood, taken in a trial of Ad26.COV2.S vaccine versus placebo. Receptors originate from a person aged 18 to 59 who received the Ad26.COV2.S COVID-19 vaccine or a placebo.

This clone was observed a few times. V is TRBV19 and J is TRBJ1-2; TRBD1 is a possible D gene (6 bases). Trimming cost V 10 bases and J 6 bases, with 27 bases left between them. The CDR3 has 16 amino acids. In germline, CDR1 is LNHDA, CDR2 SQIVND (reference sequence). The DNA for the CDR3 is TGTGCCACTCAGGACGGGGGCAGGGGCTTTGCGGATGGCTACACCTTC. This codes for CATQDGGRGFADGYTF.

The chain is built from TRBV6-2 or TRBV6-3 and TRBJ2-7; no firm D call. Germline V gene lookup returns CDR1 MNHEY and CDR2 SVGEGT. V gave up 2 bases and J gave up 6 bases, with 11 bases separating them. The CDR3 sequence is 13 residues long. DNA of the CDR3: TGTGCCAGCAGTTACCTCCCCGTCGGCGAGCAGTACTTC. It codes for CASSYLPVGEQYF.

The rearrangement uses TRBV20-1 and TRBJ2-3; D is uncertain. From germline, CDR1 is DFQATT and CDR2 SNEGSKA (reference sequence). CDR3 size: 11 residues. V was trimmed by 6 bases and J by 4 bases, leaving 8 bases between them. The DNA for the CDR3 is TGCAGTGCCCCCGGGCCAGATACGCAGTATTTT. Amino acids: CSAPGPDTQYF.

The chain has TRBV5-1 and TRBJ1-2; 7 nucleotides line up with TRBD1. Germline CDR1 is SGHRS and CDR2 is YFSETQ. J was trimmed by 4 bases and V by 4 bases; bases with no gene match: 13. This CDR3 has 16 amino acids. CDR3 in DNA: TGCGCCAGCAGCGTACAGGGGAGAGGTGGGTCCTATGGCTACACCTTC. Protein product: CASSVQGRGGSYGYTF.

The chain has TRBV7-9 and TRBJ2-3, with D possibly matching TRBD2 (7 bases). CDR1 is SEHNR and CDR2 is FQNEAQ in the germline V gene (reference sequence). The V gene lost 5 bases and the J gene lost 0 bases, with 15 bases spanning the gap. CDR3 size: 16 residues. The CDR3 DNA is TGTGCCAGCAGCGCCCGGGGGGCCTTTAGCACAGATACGCAGTATTTT. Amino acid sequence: CASSARGAFSTDTQYF.

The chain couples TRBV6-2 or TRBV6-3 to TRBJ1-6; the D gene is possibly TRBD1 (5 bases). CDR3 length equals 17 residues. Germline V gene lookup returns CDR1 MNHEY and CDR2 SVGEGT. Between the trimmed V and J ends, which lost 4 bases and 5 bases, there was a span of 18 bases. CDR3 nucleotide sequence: TGTGCCAGCAGTTCTCAGGGAATTGCGGTCCATAATTCACCCCTCCACTTT. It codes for CASSSQGIAVHNSPLHF.

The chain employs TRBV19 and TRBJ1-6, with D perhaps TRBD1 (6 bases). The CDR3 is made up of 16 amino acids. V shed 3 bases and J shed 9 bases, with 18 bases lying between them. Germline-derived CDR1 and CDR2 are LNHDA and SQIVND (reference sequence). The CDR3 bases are TGTGCCAGTAGTATGGGGAGGACAGAGGGGAGTTCACCCCTCCACTTT. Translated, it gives CASSMGRTEGSSPLHF. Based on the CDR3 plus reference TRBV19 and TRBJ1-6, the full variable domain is DGGITQSPKYLFRKEGQNVTLSCEQNLNHDAMYWYRQDPGQGLRLIYYSQIVNDFQKGDIAEGYSVSREKKESFPLTVTSAQKNPTAFYLCASSMGRTEGSSPLHFGNGTRLTVT.

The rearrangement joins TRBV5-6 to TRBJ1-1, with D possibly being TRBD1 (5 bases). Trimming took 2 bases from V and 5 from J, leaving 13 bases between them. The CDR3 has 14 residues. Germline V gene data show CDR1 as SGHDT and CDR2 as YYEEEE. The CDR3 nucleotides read TGTGCCAGCAGCTTTTCTTCGAAGGGGACTGAAGCTTTCTTT. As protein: CASSFSSKGTEAFF.

This chain's CDR3 is CASSYERGITDTQYF. CDR3 sequence (DNA): TGTGCCAGTAGTTACGAGCGGGGGATCACAGATACGCAGTATTTT. The J gene is TRBJ2-3, the V gene TRBV19; TRBD2 matches 8 bases. The CDR3 sequence is 15 residues long. Per germline, CDR1 LNHDA and CDR2 SQIVND (reference sequence). J lost 2 bases, V lost 5 bases, and 6 bases had no gene match.

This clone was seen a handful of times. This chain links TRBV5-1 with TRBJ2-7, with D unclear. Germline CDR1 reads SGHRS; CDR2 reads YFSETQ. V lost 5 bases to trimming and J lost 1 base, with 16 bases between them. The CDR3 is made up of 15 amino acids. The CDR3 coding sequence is TGCGCCAGCAGAGAGAAGGCAGCTCTTTCCTACGAGCAGTACTTC. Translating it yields CASREKAALSYEQYF.

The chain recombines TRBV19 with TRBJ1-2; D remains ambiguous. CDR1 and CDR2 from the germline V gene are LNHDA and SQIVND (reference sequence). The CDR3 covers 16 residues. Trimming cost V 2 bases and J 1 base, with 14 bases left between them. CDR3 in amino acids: CASSIFTAGDNYGYTF. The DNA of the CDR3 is TGTGCCAGTAGTATATTCACAGCTGGTGATAACTATGGCTACACCTTC.

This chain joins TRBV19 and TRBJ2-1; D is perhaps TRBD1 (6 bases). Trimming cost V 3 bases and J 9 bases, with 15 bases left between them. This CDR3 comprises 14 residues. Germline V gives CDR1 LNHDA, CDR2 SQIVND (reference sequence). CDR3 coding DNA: TGTGCCAGTAGTATGCTGGGGACACTCAGTGAGCAGTTCTTC. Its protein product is CASSMLGTLSEQFF. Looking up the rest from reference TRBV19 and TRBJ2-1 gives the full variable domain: DGGITQSPKYLFRKEGQNVTLSCEQNLNHDAMYWYRQDPGQGLRLIYYSQIVNDFQKGDIAEGYSVSREKKESFPLTVTSAQKNPTAFYLCASSMLGTLSEQFFGPGTRLTVL.

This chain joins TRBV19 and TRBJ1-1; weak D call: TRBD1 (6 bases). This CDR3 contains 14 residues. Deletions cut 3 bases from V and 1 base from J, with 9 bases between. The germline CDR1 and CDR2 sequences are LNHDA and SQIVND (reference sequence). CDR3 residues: CASSMDRTNTEAFF. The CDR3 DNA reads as TGTGCCAGTAGTATGGACAGAACGAACACTGAAGCTTTCTTT.

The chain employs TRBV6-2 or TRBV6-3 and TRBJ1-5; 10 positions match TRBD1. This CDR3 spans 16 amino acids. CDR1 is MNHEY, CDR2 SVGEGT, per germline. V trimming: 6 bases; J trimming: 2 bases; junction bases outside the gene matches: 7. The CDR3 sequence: CASSSAGTGGNQPQHF. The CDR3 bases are TGTGCCAGCAGCTCCGCTGGGACAGGGGGCAATCAGCCCCAGCATTTT.

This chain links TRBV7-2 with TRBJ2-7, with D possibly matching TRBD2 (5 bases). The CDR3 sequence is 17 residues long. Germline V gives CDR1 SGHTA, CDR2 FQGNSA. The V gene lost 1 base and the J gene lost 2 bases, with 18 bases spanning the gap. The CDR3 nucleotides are TGTGCCAGCAGCTTAGGGCGGCTAGGCCTAGCCACCTACGAGCAGTACTTC. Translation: CASSLGRLGLATYEQYF.

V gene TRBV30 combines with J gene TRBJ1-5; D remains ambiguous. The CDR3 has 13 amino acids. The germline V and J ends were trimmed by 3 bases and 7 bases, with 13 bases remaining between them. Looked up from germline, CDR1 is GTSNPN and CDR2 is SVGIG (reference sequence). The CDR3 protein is CAWRRLARQPQHF. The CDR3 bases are TGTGCCTGGAGACGGTTAGCAAGACAGCCCCAGCATTTT.

As DNA, the CDR3 is TGTGCCAGCAGCCCACGCGGGGGGAACACTGAAGCTTTCTTT. As protein: CASSPRGGNTEAFF. This chain joins TRBV7-3 and TRBJ1-1, with a tentative D call TRBD1 (5 bases). CDR1 and CDR2 (germline): SGHTA, FQGTGA. Between the trimmed V and J ends, which lost 5 bases and 1 base, there was a span of 11 bases. The length of the CDR3 is 14 residues.

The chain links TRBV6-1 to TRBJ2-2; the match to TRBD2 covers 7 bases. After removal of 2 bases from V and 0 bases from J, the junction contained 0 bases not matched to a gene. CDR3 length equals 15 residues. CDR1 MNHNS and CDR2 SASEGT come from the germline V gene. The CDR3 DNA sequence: TGTGCCAGCAGTGAACTAGCGGCGAACACCGGGGAGCTGTTTTTT. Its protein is CASSELAANTGELFF.

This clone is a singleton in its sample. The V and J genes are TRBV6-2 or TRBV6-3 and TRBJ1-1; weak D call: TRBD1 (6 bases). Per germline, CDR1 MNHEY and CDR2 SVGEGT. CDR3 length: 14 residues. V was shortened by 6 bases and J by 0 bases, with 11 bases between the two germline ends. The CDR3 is CASSVDRLNTEAFF. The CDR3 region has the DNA TGTGCCAGCAGCGTAGACAGGTTGAACACTGAAGCTTTCTTT.

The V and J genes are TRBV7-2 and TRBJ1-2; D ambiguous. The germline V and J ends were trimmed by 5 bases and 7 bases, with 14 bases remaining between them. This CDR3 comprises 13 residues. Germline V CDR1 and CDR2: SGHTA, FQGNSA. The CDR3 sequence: CASSPEVGSGYTF. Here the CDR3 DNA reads TGTGCCAGCAGCCCCGAAGTAGGGTCTGGCTACACCTTC.

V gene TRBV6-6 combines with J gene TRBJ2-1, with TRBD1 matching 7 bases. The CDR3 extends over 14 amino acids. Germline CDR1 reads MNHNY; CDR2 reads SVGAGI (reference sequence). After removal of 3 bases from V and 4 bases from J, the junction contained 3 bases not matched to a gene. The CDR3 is CASSYEGAYNEQFF. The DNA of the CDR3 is TGTGCCAGCAGTTATGAGGGGGCTTACAATGAGCAGTTCTTC.

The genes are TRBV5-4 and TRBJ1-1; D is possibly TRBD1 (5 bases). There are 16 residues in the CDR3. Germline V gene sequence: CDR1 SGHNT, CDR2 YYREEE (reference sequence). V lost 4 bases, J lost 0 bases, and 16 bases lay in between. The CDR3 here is CASSRAGVRMNTEAFF. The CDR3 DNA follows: TGTGCCAGCAGCCGGGCGGGGGTACGGATGAACACTGAAGCTTTCTTT.

This CDR3 is CASSATGSGANVLTF. Written as DNA, the CDR3 is TGTGCCAGCAGCGCGACAGGGTCTGGGGCCAACGTCCTGACTTTC. The chain recombines TRBV5-6 with TRBJ2-6; 7 positions match TRBD1. With V trimmed by 4 bases and J by 1 base, 2 bases remained unmatched. This CDR3 contains 15 residues. Germline values: CDR1 SGHDT, CDR2 YYEEEE.

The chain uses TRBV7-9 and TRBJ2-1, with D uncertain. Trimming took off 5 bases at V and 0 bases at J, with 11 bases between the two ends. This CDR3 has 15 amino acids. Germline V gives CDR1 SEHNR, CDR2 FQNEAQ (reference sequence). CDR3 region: CASSTLESSYNEQFF. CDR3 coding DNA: TGTGCCAGCAGCACCCTGGAAAGCTCCTACAATGAGCAGTTCTTC.

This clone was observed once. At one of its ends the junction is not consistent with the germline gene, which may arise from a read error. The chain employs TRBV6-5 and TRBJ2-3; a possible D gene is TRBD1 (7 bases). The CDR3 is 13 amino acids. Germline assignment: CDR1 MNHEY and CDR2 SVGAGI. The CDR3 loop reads CASNYQGGDTQYF. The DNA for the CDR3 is TGTGCCAGCAATTACCAGGGGGGAGATACGCAGTATTTT.

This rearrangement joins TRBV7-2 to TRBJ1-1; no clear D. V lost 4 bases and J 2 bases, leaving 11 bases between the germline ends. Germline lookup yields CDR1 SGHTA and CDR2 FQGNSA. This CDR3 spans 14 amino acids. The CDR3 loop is CASSSSAFNTEAFF. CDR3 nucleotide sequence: TGTGCCAGCAGCTCGTCAGCTTTTAACACTGAAGCTTTCTTT. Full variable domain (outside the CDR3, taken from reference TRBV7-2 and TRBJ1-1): GAGVSQSPSNKVTEKGKDVELRCDPISGHTALYWYRQSLGQGLEFLIYFQGNSAPDKSGLPSDRFSAERTGGSVSTLTIQRTQQEDSAVYLCASSSSAFNTEAFFGQGTRLTVV.

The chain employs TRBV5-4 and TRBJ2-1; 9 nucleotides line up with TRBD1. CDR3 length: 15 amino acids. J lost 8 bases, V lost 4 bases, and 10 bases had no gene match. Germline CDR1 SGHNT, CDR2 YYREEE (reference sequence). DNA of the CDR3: TGTGCCAGCAGCCCTGGGACAGGGATTGGGTATGAGCAGTTCTTC. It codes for CASSPGTGIGYEQFF.

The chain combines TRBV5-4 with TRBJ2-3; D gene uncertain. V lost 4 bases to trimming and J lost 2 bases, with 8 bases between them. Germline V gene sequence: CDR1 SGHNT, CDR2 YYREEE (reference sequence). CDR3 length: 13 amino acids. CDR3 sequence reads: CASSQKVTDTQYF. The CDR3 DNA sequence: TGTGCCAGCAGCCAAAAGGTCACAGATACGCAGTATTTT. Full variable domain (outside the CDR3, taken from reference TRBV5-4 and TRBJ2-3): ETGVTQSPTHLIKTRGQQVTLRCSSQSGHNTVSWYQQALGQGPQFIFQYYREEENGRGNFPPRFSGLQFPNYSSELNVNALELDDSALYLCASSQKVTDTQYFGPGTRLTVL.

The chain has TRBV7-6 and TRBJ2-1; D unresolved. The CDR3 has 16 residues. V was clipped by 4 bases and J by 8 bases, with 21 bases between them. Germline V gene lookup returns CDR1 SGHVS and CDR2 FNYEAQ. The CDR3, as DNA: TGTGCCAGCAGCTCCCTCGTGGGTGGGGTTACCGATGAGCAGTTCTTC. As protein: CASSSLVGGVTDEQFF. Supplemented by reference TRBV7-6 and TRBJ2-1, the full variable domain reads GAGVSQSPRYKVTKRGQDVALRCDPISGHVSLYWYRQALGQGPEFLTYFNYEAQQDKSGLPNDRFSAERPEGSISTLTIQRTEQRDSAMYRCASSSLVGGVTDEQFFGPGTRLTVL.

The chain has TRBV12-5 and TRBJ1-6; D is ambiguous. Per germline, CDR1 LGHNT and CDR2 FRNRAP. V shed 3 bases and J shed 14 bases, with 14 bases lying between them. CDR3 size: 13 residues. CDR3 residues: CASGFRLGSTLHF. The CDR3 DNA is TGTGCTAGTGGTTTCAGACTGGGGTCCACCCTCCACTTT. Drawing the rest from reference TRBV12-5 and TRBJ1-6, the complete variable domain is DARVTQTPRHKVTEMGQEVTMRCQPILGHNTVFWYRQTMMQGLELLAYFRNRAPLDDSGMPKDRFSAEMPDATLATLKIQPSEPRDSAVYFCASGFRLGSTLHFGNGTRLTVT.